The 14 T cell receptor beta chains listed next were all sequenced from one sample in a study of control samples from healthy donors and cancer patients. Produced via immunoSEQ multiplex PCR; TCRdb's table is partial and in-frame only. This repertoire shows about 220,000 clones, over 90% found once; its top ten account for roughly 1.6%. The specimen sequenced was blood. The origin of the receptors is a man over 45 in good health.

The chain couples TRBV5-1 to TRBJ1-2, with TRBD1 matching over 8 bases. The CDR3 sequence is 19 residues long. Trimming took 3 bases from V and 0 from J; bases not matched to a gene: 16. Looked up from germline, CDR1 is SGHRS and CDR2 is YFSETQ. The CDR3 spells CASSSGDRSWSVSNYGYTF. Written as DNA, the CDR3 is TGCGCCAGCAGCTCCGGGGACAGGTCGTGGTCAGTATCTAACTATGGCTACACCTTC.

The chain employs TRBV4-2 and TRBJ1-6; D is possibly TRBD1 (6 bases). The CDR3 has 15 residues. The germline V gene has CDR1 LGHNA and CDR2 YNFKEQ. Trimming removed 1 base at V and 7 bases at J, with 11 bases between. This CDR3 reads CASSQGQEVNSPLHF. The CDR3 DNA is TGTGCCAGCAGCCAAGGACAGGAGGTAAATTCACCCCTCCACTTT.

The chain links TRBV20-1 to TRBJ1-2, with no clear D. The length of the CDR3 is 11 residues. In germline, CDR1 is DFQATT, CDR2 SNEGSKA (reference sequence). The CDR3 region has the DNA TGCAGGGCCGGGGTGACATATGGCTACACCTTC. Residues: CRAGVTYGYTF.

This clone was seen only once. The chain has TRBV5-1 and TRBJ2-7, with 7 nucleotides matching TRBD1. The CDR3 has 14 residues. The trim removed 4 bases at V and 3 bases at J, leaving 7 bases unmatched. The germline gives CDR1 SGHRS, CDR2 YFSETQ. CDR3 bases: TGCGCCAGCAGCGAACAGACAGGGATCTACGAGCAGTACTTC. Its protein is CASSEQTGIYEQYF.

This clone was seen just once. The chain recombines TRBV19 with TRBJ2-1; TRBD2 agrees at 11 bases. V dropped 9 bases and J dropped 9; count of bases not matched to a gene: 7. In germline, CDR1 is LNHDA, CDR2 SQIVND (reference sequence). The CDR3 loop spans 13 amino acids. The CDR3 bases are TGTGCCAGCGGGTTAGCGGGGGGGCGTGAGCAGTTCTTC. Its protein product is CASGLAGGREQFF. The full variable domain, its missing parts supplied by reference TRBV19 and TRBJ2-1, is DGGITQSPKYLFRKEGQNVTLSCEQNLNHDAMYWYRQDPGQGLRLIYYSQIVNDFQKGDIAEGYSVSREKKESFPLTVTSAQKNPTAFYLCASGLAGGREQFFGPGTRLTVL.

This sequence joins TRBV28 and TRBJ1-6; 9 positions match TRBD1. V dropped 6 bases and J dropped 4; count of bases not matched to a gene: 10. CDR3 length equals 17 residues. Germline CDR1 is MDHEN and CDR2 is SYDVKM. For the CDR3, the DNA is TGTGCCAGCAGCCTTAGACAGGGGGAGCTGTATAATTCACCCCTCCACTTT. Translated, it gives CASSLRQGELYNSPLHF.

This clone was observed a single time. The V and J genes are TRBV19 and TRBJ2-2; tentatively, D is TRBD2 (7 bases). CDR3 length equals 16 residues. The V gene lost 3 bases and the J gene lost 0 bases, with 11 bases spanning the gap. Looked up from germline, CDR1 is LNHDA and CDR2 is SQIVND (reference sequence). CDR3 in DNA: TGTGCCAGTAGTATGGGCGGGGGCCCGAACACCGGGGAGCTGTTTTTT. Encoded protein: CASSMGGGPNTGELFF.

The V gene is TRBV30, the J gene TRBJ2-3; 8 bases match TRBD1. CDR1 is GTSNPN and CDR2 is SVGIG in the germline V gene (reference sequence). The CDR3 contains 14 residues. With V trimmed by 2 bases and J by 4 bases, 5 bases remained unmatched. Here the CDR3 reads CAWSFGQGSDTQYF. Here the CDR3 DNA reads TGTGCCTGGAGTTTCGGACAGGGTTCAGATACGCAGTATTTT.

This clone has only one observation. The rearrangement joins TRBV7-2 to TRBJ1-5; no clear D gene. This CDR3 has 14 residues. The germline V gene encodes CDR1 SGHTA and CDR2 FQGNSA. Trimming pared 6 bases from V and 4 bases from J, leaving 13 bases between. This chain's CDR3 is CASSSDGLNQPQHF. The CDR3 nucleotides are TGTGCCAGCAGTAGCGACGGCCTGAATCAGCCCCAGCATTTT.

CDR3 sequence reads: CASSLLVSTEAFF. CDR3 coding DNA: TGTGCCAGCAGCTTATTGGTGTCCACTGAAGCTTTCTTT. V is TRBV7-2 and J is TRBJ1-1; D is ambiguous. CDR1 SGHTA and CDR2 FQGNSA come from the germline V gene. CDR3 length: 13 residues. The ends were cut back, 2 bases at V and 4 bases at J, with 8 bases in the middle. The variable domain in full, completed from reference TRBV7-2 and TRBJ1-1, reads GAGVSQSPSNKVTEKGKDVELRCDPISGHTALYWYRQSLGQGLEFLIYFQGNSAPDKSGLPSDRFSAERTGGSVSTLTIQRTQQEDSAVYLCASSLLVSTEAFFGQGTRLTVV.

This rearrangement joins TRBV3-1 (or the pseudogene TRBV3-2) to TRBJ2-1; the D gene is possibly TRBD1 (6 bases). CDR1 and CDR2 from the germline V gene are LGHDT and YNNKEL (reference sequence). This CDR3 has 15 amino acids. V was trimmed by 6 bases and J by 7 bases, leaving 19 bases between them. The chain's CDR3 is CASRPERGSGNEQFF. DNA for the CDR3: TGTGCCAGCAGGCCCGAAAGGGGGTCGGGTAATGAGCAGTTCTTC.

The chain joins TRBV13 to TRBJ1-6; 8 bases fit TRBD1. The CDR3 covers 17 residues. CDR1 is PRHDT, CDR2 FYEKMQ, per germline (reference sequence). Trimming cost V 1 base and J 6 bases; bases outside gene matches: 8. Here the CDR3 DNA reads TGTGCCAGCAGCTTAGTAACCCCAGGGGGCGGTAATTCACCCCTCCACTTT. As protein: CASSLVTPGGGNSPLHF.

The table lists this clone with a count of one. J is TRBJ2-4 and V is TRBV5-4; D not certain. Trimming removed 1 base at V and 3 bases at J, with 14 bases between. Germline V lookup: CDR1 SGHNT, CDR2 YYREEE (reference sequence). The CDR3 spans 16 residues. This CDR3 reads CASSLKTPGDKNIQYF. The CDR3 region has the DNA TGTGCCAGCAGCTTGAAAACTCCCGGAGACAAAAACATTCAGTACTTC.

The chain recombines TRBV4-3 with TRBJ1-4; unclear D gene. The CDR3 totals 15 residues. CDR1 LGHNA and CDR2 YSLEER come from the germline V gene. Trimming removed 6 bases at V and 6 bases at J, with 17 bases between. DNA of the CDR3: TGCGCCAGCAGTCTGGGATGGGATAAGTATGAAAAACTGTTTTTT. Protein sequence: CASSLGWDKYEKLFF.